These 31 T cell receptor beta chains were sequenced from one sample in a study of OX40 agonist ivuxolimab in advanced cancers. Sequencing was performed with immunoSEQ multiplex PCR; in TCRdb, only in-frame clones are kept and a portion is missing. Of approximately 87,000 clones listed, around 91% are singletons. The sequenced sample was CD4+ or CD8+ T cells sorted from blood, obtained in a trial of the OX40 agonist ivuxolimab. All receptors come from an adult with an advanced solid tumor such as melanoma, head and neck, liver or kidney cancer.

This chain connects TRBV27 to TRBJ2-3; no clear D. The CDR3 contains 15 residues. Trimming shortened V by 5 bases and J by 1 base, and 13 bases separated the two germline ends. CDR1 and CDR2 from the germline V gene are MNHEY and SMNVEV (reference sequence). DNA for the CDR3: TGTGCCAGCAGTCCGATAGTTCGAGGCACAGATACGCAGTATTTT. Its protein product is CASSPIVRGTDTQYF.

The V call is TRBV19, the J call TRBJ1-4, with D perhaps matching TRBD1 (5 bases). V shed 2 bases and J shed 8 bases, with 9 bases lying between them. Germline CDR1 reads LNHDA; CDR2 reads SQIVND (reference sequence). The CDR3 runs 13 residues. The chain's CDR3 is CASSIPWTEKLFF. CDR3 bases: TGTGCCAGTAGTATACCCTGGACAGAAAAACTGTTTTTT.

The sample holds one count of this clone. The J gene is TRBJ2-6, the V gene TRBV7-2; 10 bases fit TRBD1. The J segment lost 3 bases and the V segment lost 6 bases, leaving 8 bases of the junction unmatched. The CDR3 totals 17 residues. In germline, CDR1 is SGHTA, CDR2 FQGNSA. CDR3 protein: CASSRGTGEGGANVLTF. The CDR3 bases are TGTGCCAGCAGTCGAGGGACAGGGGAAGGTGGGGCCAACGTCCTGACTTTC.

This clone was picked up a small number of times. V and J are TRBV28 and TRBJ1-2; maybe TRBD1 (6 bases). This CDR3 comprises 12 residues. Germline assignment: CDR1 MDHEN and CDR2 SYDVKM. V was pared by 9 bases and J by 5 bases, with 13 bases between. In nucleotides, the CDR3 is TGTGCCAGTGGGGGCAGCAAATATGGCTACACCTTC. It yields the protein CASGGSKYGYTF.

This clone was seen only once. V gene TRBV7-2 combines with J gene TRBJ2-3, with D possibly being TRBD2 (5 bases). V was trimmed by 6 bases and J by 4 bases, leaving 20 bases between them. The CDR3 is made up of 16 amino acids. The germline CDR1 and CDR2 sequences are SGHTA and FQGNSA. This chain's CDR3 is CASRLSLAGFSDTQYF. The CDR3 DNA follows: TGTGCCAGCAGGTTAAGTCTAGCAGGTTTCTCAGATACGCAGTATTTT.

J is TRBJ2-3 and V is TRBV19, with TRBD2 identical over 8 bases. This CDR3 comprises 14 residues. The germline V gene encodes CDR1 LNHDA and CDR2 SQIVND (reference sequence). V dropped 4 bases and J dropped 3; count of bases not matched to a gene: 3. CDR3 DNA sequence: TGTGCCAGTAGTAACGGGGGGGGAACAGATACGCAGTATTTT. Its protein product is CASSNGGGTDTQYF.

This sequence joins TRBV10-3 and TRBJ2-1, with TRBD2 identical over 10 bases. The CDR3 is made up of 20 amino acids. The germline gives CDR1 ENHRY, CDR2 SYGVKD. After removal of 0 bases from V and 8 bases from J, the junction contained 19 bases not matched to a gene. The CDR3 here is CAISESTPLRLAGAVHEQFF. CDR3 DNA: TGTGCCATCAGTGAGTCGACCCCCCTTCGCCTAGCGGGAGCGGTACATGAGCAGTTCTTC.

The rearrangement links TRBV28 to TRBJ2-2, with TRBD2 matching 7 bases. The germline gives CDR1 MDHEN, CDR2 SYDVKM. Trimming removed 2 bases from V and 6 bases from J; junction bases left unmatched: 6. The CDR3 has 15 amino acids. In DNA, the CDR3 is TGTGCCAGCAGTTTAGGGGGGGATGGCGCCGGGGAGCTGTTTTTT. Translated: CASSLGGDGAGELFF.

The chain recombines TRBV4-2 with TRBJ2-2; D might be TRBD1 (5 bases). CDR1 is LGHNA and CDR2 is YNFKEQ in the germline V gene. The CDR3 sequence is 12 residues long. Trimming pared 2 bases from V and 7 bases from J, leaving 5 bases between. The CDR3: CASSQTGGELFF. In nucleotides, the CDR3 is TGTGCCAGCAGCCAAACAGGCGGGGAGCTGTTTTTT.

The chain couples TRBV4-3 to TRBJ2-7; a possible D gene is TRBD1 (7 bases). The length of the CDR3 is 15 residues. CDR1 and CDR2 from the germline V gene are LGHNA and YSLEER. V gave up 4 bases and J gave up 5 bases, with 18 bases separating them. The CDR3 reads CASSLLADRDHEQYF. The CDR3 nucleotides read TGCGCCAGCAGCCTACTAGCAGACAGGGACCACGAGCAGTACTTC.

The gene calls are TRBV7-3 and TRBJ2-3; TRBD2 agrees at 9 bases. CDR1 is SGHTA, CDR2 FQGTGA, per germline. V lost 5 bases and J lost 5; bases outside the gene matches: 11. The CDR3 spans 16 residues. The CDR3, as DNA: TGTGCCAGCAGCCTAATGGCGGGAGGGCCTGGAGATACGCAGTATTTT. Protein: CASSLMAGGPGDTQYF.

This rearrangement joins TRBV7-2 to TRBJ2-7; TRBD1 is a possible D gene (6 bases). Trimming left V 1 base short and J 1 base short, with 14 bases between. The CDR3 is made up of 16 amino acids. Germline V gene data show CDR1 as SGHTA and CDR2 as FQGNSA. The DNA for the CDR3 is TGTGCCAGCAGCTTAGAATCGAGGACAGTTTCCTACGAGCAGTACTTC. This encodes CASSLESRTVSYEQYF.

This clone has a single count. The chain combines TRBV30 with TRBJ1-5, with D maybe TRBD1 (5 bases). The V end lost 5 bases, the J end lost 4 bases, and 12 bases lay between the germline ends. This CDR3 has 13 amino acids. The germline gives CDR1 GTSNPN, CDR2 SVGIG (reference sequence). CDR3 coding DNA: TGTGCCTGGGGTAACAGGTCTAATCAGCCCCAGCATTTT. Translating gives CAWGNRSNQPQHF.

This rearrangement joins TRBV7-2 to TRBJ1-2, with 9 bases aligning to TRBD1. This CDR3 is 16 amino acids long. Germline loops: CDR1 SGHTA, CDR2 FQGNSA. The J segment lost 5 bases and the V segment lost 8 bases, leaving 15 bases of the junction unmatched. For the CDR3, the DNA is TGTGCCAGCGGAACGGGCCGGGACAGGGACTATTATGGCTACACCTTC. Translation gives CASGTGRDRDYYGYTF.

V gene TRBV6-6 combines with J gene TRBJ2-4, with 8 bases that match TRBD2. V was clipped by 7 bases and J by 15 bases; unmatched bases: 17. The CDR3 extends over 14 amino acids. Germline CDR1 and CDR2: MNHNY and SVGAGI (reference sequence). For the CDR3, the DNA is TGTGCCAGCACTTCTTCGCGGCTAGCGGGCCCCTGGTACTTC. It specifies CASTSSRLAGPWYF.

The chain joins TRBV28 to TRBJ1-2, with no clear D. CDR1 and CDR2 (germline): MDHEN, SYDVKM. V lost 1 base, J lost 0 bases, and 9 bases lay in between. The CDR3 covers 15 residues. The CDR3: CASSLLGIANYGYTF. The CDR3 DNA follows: TGTGCCAGCAGTTTATTGGGGATAGCTAACTATGGCTACACCTTC.

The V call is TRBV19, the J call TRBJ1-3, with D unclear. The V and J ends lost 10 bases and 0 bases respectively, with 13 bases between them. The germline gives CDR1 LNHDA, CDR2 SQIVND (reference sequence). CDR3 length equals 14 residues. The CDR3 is CATQTDYSGNTIYF. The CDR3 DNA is TGTGCCACGCAGACCGATTACTCTGGAAACACCATATATTTT. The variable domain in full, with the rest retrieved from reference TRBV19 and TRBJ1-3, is DGGITQSPKYLFRKEGQNVTLSCEQNLNHDAMYWYRQDPGQGLRLIYYSQIVNDFQKGDIAEGYSVSREKKESFPLTVTSAQKNPTAFYLCATQTDYSGNTIYFGEGSWLTVV.

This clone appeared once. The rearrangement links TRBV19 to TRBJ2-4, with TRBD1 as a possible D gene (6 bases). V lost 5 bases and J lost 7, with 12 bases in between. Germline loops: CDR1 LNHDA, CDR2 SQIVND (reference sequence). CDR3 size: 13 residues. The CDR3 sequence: CASSEGGGNIQYF. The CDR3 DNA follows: TGTGCCAGTAGTGAAGGGGGTGGGAACATTCAGTACTTC.

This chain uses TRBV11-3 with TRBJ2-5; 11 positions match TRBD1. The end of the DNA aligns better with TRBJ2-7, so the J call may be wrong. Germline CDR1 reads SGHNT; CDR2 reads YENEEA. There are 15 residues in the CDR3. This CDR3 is CASSRRTGGGYEQYF. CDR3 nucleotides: TGTGCCAGCAGCCGTCGGACAGGGGGCGGTTACGAGCAGTACTTC.

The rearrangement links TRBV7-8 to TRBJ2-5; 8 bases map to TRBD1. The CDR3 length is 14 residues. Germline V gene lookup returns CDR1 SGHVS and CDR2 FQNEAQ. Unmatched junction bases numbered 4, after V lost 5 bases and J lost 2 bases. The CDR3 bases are TGTGCCAGCAGCAACCGACAGGGGCAAGAGACCCAGTACTTC. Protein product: CASSNRQGQETQYF.

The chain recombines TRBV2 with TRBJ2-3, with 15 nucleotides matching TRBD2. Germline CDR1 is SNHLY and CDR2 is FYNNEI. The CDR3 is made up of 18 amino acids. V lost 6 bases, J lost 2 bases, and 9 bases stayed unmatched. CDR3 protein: CASRYRGLAGGYTDTQYF. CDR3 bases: TGTGCCAGCAGGTACCGAGGACTAGCGGGAGGGTACACAGATACGCAGTATTTT.

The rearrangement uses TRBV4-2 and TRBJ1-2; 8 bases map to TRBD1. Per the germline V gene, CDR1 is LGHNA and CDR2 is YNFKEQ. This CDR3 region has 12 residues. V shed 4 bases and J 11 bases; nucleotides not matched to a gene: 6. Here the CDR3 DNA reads TGTGCCAGCAGCCCCACGGACAGGGTATACACCTTC. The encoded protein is CASSPTDRVYTF.

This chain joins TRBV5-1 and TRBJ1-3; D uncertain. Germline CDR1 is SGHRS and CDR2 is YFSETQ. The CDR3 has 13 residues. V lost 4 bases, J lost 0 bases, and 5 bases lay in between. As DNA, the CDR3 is TGCGCCAGCAGCGACGGCTCTGGAAACACCATATATTTT. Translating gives CASSDGSGNTIYF.

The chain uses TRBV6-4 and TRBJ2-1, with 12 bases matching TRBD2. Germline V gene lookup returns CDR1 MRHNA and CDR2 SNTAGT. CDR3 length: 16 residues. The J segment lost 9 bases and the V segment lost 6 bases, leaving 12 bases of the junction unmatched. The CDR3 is CASRPGLAGGPSEQFF. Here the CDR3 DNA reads TGTGCCAGCAGGCCTGGTCTAGCGGGAGGGCCCAGTGAGCAGTTCTTC.

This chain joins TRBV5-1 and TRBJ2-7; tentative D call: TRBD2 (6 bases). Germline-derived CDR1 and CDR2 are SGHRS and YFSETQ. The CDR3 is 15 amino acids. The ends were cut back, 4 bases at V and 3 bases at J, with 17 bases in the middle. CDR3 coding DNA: TGCGCCAGCAGCCCCTCGGGGGTTGCTTTCTACGAGCAGTACTTC. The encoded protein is CASSPSGVAFYEQYF.

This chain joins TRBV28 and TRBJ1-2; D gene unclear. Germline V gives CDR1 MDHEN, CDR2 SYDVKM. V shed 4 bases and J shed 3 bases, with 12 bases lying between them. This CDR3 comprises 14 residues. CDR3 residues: CASSSPPGYYGYTF. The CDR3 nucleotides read TGTGCCAGCAGTTCCCCACCAGGTTACTATGGCTACACCTTC.

This chain's CDR3 is CASTGIAGGTGELFF. The DNA for the CDR3 is TGCGCCAGCACCGGGATAGCGGGAGGTACCGGGGAGCTGTTTTTT. The rearrangement links TRBV5-1 to TRBJ2-2; 10 bases are shared with TRBD2. The CDR3 contains 15 residues. Germline V gives CDR1 SGHRS, CDR2 YFSETQ. V lost 6 bases to trimming and J lost 5 bases; unmatched junction nucleotides: 7. Full variable domain (remainder filled in from reference TRBV5-1 and TRBJ2-2): KAGVTQTPRYLIKTRGQQVTLSCSPISGHRSVSWYQQTPGQGLQFLFEYFSETQRNKGNFPGRFSGRQFSNSRSEMNVSTLELGDSALYLCASTGIAGGTGELFFGEGSRLTVL.

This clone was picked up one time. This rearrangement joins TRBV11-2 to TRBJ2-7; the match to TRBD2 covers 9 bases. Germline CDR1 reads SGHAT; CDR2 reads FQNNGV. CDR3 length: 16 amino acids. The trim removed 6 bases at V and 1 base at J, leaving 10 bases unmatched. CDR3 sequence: CASRKTGSGRSYEQYF. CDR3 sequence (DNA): TGTGCCAGCAGAAAAACAGGTAGCGGGAGATCCTACGAGCAGTACTTC.

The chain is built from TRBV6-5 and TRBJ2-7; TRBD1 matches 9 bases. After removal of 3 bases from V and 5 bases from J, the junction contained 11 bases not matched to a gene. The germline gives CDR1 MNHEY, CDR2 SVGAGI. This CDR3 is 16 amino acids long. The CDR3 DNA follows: TGTGCCAGCAGTTATGTGAAGACGGGACAGGGAGACGAGCAGTACTTC. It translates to CASSYVKTGQGDEQYF.

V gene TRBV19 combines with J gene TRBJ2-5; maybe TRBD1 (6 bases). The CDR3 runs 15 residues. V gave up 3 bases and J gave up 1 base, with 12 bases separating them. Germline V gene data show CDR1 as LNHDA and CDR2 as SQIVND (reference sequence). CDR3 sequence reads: CASSMSGARQETQYF. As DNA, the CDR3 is TGTGCCAGTAGTATGTCAGGGGCTCGCCAAGAGACCCAGTACTTC.

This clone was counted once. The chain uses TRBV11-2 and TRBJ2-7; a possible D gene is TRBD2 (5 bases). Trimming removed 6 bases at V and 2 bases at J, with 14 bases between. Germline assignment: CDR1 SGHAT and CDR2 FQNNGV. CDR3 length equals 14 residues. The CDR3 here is CASRGLGTPYEQYF. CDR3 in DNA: TGTGCCAGCAGAGGACTGGGTACCCCCTACGAGCAGTACTTC.